This T cell receptor beta chain stems from a study of identical twins. This clonotype was picked up a small number of times. From the 5' RACE reads, TCRdb called clonotypes with MiXCR, one entry per CDR3 protein. Among approximately 220,000 distinct CDR3 sequences listed, around 8% were seen once. The CDR3 is made up of 15 amino acids. V shed 0 bases and J shed 9 bases, with 17 bases lying between them. Germline V lookup: CDR1 SGHTA, CDR2 FQGNSA. The sample was also linked to a second study, of yellow fever vaccine responses in identical twins.

The chain is built from TRBV7-2 and TRBJ1-1; D is undetermined. The TCR was taken from a woman between 18 and 29 years old in good health. Sample: memory (CD45RO+) T cells sorted from blood. CDR3 region: CASSLATGRVDKAFF. The CDR3 bases are TGTGCCAGCAGCTTAGCGACCGGGAGGGTAGATAAAGCTTTCTTT.